The clone carrying this TCR beta chain was seen at least ten times. What it binds is not known. Scientists amplified the TCR beta CDR3 regions from RNA transcripts. Second-round multiplex PCR followed a first-round RT-PCR using HTBI primers. TCRdb re-called the multiplex PCR reads through MiXCR, storing one row per CDR3 protein. The table has a few hundred thousand distinct CDR3 sequences, under 45% seen once. The entry originates in a study of Graves' ophthalmopathy and Graves' hyperthyroidism. Study details: Being free of ophthalmopathy for 18 months of follow-up defined stable hyperthyroidism.

Study-level results: With around 65% sensitivity and approximately 72% specificity, the model predicted ophthalmopathy progression.

None of the included patients had other autoimmune diseases, uncontrolled infections, pregnancy or lactation, as these led to exclusion. Diagnoses were established from clinical symptoms, serum thyroxine, TRAb, thyroid ultrasound and orbital computed tomography. The V gene lost 1 base and the J gene lost 6 bases, with 10 bases spanning the gap. Germline V gives CDR1 SEHNR, CDR2 FQNEAQ (reference sequence). The CDR3 runs to 13 residues. This TCR was recovered from an adult man with Graves' hyperthyroidism. The sequencing sample was made of peripheral blood or thyroid tissue (not recorded which). J is TRBJ2-7 and V is TRBV7-9; D is possibly TRBD1 or TRBD2 (5 bases each). The chain's CDR3 is CASSLGGVREQYF. The CDR3 DNA reads as TGTGCCAGCAGCTTAGGAGGGGTACGCGAGCAGTACTTC.